The 24 T cell receptor beta chains reported below all come from one sample, sequenced in a study of shared clonotypes between healthy human individuals. The table came from immunoSEQ multiplex PCR; TCRdb's copy has only in-frame clones and leaves some out. The sample consists of 400,000 to 500,000 clones, 70% to 80% of them appearing once. Sequenced: PBMCs. The source is a woman in her thirties or forties in good health. Some clones in this sample may be carry-over from other donors' samples.

The chain links TRBV5-1 to TRBJ2-1, with a tentative D call TRBD1 (6 bases). Germline V gives CDR1 SGHRS, CDR2 YFSETQ. Trimming removed 0 bases from V and 7 bases from J, with 11 bases in between. This CDR3 is 14 amino acids long. The CDR3 loop is CASSLVQGQNEQFF. For the CDR3, the DNA is TGCGCCAGCAGCTTGGTCCAGGGGCAGAATGAGCAGTTCTTC. The full variable domain, with the rest looked up from reference TRBV5-1 and TRBJ2-1, is KAGVTQTPRYLIKTRGQQVTLSCSPISGHRSVSWYQQTPGQGLQFLFEYFSETQRNKGNFPGRFSGRQFSNSRSEMNVSTLELGDSALYLCASSLVQGQNEQFFGPGTRLTVL.

The genes are TRBV9 and TRBJ1-1; the D gene is possibly TRBD1 (5 bases). This CDR3 is 14 amino acids long. CDR1 and CDR2 (germline): SGDLS, YYNGEE. Trimming stripped 0 bases from V and 4 bases from J, with 10 bases between. CDR3 protein: CASSVAKTATEAFF. The CDR3 DNA follows: TGTGCCAGCAGCGTAGCCAAGACAGCCACTGAAGCTTTCTTT. The full variable domain, completed using reference TRBV9 and TRBJ1-1, is DSGVTQTPKHLITATGQRVTLRCSPRSGDLSVYWYQQSLDQGLQFLIQYYNGEERAKGNILERFSAQQFPDLHSELNLSSLELGDSALYFCASSVAKTATEAFFGQGTRLTVV.

The J gene is TRBJ2-3, the V gene TRBV4-3, with TRBD2 as a possible D gene (6 bases). This CDR3 has 16 amino acids. Germline values: CDR1 LGHNA, CDR2 YSLEER. Trimming shortened V by 1 base and J by 4 bases, and 15 bases separated the two germline ends. Written as DNA, the CDR3 is TGCGCCAGCAGCCAAGTTCTTGCGGGCGGGGCAGATACGCAGTATTTT. This codes for CASSQVLAGGADTQYF.

J is TRBJ1-1 and V is TRBV7-9; no clear D gene. V was shortened by 3 bases and J by 4 bases, with 12 bases between the two germline ends. The CDR3 has 14 amino acids. Germline V gene sequence: CDR1 SEHNR, CDR2 FQNEAQ (reference sequence). The CDR3 DNA is TGTGCCAGCAGCTTCCCCCGGGTTTCCACTGAAGCTTTCTTT. Its protein product is CASSFPRVSTEAFF.

The chain is built from TRBV27 and TRBJ2-2, with 10 nucleotides matching TRBD1. The CDR3 length is 16 residues. V dropped 6 bases and J dropped 1; count of bases not matched to a gene: 5. Germline V gene lookup returns CDR1 MNHEY and CDR2 SMNVEV (reference sequence). This chain's CDR3 is CASSPGQGLNTGELFF. In DNA form, the CDR3 reads TGTGCCAGCAGCCCGGGACAGGGGTTGAACACCGGGGAGCTGTTTTTT.

This rearrangement joins TRBV10-3 to TRBJ1-1; D is uncertain. The CDR3 runs 16 residues. Germline lookup yields CDR1 ENHRY and CDR2 SYGVKD. V was cut by 0 bases and J by 0 bases, with 11 bases left in between. This chain's CDR3 is CAISESRRSLNTEAFF. The CDR3 nucleotides are TGTGCCATCAGTGAGTCCCGCCGCAGCCTGAACACTGAAGCTTTCTTT.

The J gene is TRBJ2-7, the V gene TRBV6-6; D is ambiguous. Trimming stripped 2 bases from V and 6 bases from J, with 17 bases between. CDR3 length: 15 amino acids. Germline lookup yields CDR1 MNHNY and CDR2 SVGAGI (reference sequence). Written as DNA, the CDR3 is TGTGCCAGCAGTTACCTCCCCAGGATAAGGGCCGAGCAGTACTTC. Translating it yields CASSYLPRIRAEQYF.

The chain has TRBV7-2 and TRBJ2-7; 7 nucleotides line up with TRBD1. This CDR3 contains 15 residues. CDR1 and CDR2 (germline): SGHTA, FQGNSA. The V and J ends lost 0 bases and 3 bases, in that order; junction bases with no gene match: 5. CDR3: CASSLATGTVYEQYF. Here the CDR3 DNA reads TGTGCCAGCAGCTTAGCAACCGGGACAGTCTACGAGCAGTACTTC.

V and J are TRBV4-3 and TRBJ2-7; tentatively, D is TRBD1 (5 bases). Germline V CDR1 and CDR2: LGHNA, YSLEER. The CDR3 extends over 15 amino acids. Trimming stripped 3 bases from V and 3 bases from J, with 15 bases between. The CDR3 DNA reads TGCGCCAGCAGCCAGACCGACAGTCCGGACTACGAGCAGTACTTC. Translation gives CASSQTDSPDYEQYF.

The rearrangement uses TRBV4-1 and TRBJ2-7; D gene unclear. From germline, CDR1 is MGHRA and CDR2 YSYEKL. The CDR3 runs to 14 residues. V gave up 2 bases and J gave up 0 bases, with 8 bases separating them. The CDR3 spells CASSQSGFSYEQYF. CDR3 nucleotides: TGCGCCAGCAGCCAATCTGGTTTCTCCTACGAGCAGTACTTC.

V usage is TRBV7-9 and J usage is TRBJ2-7; 14 nucleotides agree with TRBD2. The CDR3 runs 15 residues. From germline, CDR1 is SEHNR and CDR2 FQNEAQ (reference sequence). The J segment lost 4 bases and the V segment lost 5 bases, leaving 4 bases of the junction unmatched. The DNA for the CDR3 is TGTGCCAGCAGCCCGACTAGCGGGAGGGCTTACGAGCAGTACTTC. Translating it yields CASSPTSGRAYEQYF. Filled out from reference TRBV7-9 and TRBJ2-7, the complete variable domain reads DTGVSQNPRHKITKRGQNVTFRCDPISEHNRLYWYRQTLGQGPEFLTYFQNEAQLEKSRLLSDRFSAERPKGSFSTLEIQRTEQGDSAMYLCASSPTSGRAYEQYFGPGTRLTVT.

The rearrangement links TRBV28 to TRBJ2-7; 8 bases agree with TRBD2. The CDR3 is 14 amino acids. The ends lost 6 bases at V and 4 bases at J; junction bases unmatched: 8. In germline, CDR1 is MDHEN, CDR2 SYDVKM. DNA of the CDR3: TGTGCCAGCAGACCCCGGGGGGGGTTGTACGAGCAGTACTTC. It yields the protein CASRPRGGLYEQYF.

The rearrangement uses TRBV28 and TRBJ1-2, with D tentatively TRBD1 (5 bases). The V end lost 7 bases, the J end lost 0 bases, and 12 bases lay between the germline ends. From germline, CDR1 is MDHEN and CDR2 SYDVKM. This CDR3 spans 14 amino acids. This CDR3 is CASTGGGSNYGYTF. CDR3 DNA: TGTGCCAGCACCGGCGGGGGGTCTAACTATGGCTACACCTTC.

The chain combines TRBV7-3 with TRBJ2-1, with 8 positions matching TRBD2. The CDR3 spans 15 residues. Germline CDR1 and CDR2: SGHTA and FQGTGA. V shed 5 bases and J 1 base; nucleotides not matched to a gene: 4. CDR3: CASSAGLGSYNEQFF. CDR3 in DNA: TGTGCCAGCAGCGCGGGACTAGGTTCCTACAATGAGCAGTTCTTC.

The rearrangement links TRBV28 to TRBJ2-5; D possibly corresponds to TRBD1 (6 bases). The CDR3 covers 13 residues. Trimming pared 6 bases from V and 4 bases from J, leaving 12 bases between. Germline V gene data show CDR1 as MDHEN and CDR2 as SYDVKM. The CDR3 region is CASRQSGVETQYF. The CDR3 bases are TGTGCCAGCAGACAATCAGGGGTAGAGACCCAGTACTTC.

In its sample, this clone was seen a few times. Written as DNA, the CDR3 is TGCGCCAGCAGCCAAGGAATCGGGGGACAGAGCACAGATACGCAGTATTTT. Translation gives CASSQGIGGQSTDTQYF. This sequence joins TRBV4-3 and TRBJ2-3; TRBD1 might be the D (7 bases). The ends were cut back, 1 base at V and 0 bases at J, with 14 bases in the middle. Germline CDR1 reads LGHNA; CDR2 reads YSLEER. The CDR3 consists of 17 residues.

This clone was detected only once. The chain combines TRBV7-2 with TRBJ2-5; D is ambiguous. Germline CDR1 reads SGHTA; CDR2 reads FQGNSA. The CDR3 length is 15 residues. Trimming pared 5 bases from V and 1 base from J, leaving 14 bases between. The CDR3 bases are TGTGCCAGCAGCGCCCGAACAGAGATCCAAGAGACCCAGTACTTC. Translating gives CASSARTEIQETQYF. Complete variable domain (other parts from reference TRBV7-2 and TRBJ2-5): GAGVSQSPSNKVTEKGKDVELRCDPISGHTALYWYRQSLGQGLEFLIYFQGNSAPDKSGLPSDRFSAERTGGSVSTLTIQRTQQEDSAVYLCASSARTEIQETQYFGPGTRLLVL.

The chain couples TRBV7-3 to TRBJ2-2, with 11 bases matching TRBD1. Germline loops: CDR1 SGHTA, CDR2 FQGTGA. Losses at the gene ends were 6 bases for V and 6 bases for J; bases not matched to a gene: 12. This CDR3 is 17 amino acids long. CDR3 DNA sequence: TGTGCCAGCAGGCCTCAGCCCCTGGGACAGGGGGCCGGGGAGCTGTTTTTT. As protein: CASRPQPLGQGAGELFF.

The chain recombines TRBV7-8 with TRBJ1-5, with D unclear. The CDR3 covers 13 residues. Germline V gene sequence: CDR1 SGHVS, CDR2 FQNEAQ. The ends were cut back, 1 base at V and 5 bases at J, with 6 bases in the middle. In nucleotides, the CDR3 is TGTGCCAGCAGCTTAGTGGCTGATCAGCCCCAGCATTTT. This codes for CASSLVADQPQHF.

The chain couples TRBV18 to TRBJ2-1, with D possibly matching TRBD2 (6 bases). The germline gives CDR1 KGHSH, CDR2 LQKENI. The CDR3 is made up of 13 amino acids. Trimming took 6 bases from V and 5 from J, leaving 11 bases between them. This CDR3 is CASSTSSHNEQFF. The CDR3 bases are TGTGCCAGCTCTACTAGCTCACACAATGAGCAGTTCTTC.

In this sample, this clone turned up once. The V gene is TRBV2, the J gene TRBJ2-3, with 8 positions matching TRBD2. Per germline, CDR1 SNHLY and CDR2 FYNNEI. The CDR3 length is 15 residues. The V segment lost 7 bases and the J segment 6 bases; nucleotides outside the gene matches: 12. The CDR3 bases are TGTGCCAGCACCCGAGGACTAGCCTTTTCGGATACGCAGTATTTT. This translates into CASTRGLAFSDTQYF.

The J gene is TRBJ2-1, the V gene TRBV27, with D unresolved. The CDR3 extends over 11 amino acids. Germline-derived CDR1 and CDR2 are MNHEY and SMNVEV (reference sequence). The V end was cut by 5 bases, the J end by 5 bases, with 4 bases between. This CDR3 reads CASSTNNEQFF. The CDR3 DNA reads TGTGCCAGCAGTACCAACAATGAGCAGTTCTTC.

As to this clone: One end of the junction does not line up with germline, which may come from a read error. The chain is built from TRBV2 and TRBJ2-3; perhaps TRBD1 as D (5 bases). Germline assignment: CDR1 SNHLY and CDR2 FYNNEI. The CDR3 covers 11 residues. CDR3: CASSEGQKLLF. The DNA for the CDR3 is TGTGCCAGCAGTGAAGGACAGAAACTCCTTTTT.

This sequence joins TRBV5-1 and TRBJ2-1, with D possibly matching TRBD2 (6 bases). This CDR3 contains 17 residues. CDR1 and CDR2 (germline): SGHRS, YFSETQ. V dropped 0 bases and J dropped 4 bases, with 17 bases sitting between them. CDR3 DNA: TGCGCCAGCAGCTTGGGGGGGACTTCACTGGCTTACAATGAGCAGTTCTTC. This sequence encodes CASSLGGTSLAYNEQFF.